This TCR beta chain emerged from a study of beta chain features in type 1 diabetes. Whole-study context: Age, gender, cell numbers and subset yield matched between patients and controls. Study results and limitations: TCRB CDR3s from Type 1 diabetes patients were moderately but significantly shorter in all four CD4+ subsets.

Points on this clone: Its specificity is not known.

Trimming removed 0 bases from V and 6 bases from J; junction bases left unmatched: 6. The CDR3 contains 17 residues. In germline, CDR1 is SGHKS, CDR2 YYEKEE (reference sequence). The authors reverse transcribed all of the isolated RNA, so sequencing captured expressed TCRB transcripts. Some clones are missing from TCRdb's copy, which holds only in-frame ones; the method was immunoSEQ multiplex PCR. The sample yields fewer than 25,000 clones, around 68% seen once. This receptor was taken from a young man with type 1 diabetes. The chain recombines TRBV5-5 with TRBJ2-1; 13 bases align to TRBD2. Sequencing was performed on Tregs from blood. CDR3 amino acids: CASSLGGLAGRLNEQFF. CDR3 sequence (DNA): TGTGCCAGCAGCTTGGGGGGACTAGCGGGACGGCTCAATGAGCAGTTCTTC.